The present T cell receptor (beta chain) was sequenced within a study of graft-versus-host responses after intestinal transplantation. At the level of the study: Induction using anti-thymocyte globulin, followed by tacrolimus and steroids for approximately 3 years, was given to all recipients.

General study findings and limits: Analysis identified GvH clones in recipient marrow, with some appearing first in ileum or blood. Circulating GvH clone levels at their peak were associated with HvG declines (early post-transplant). Patients who carried graft-donor T cell macrochimerism also had high graft-versus-host to host-versus-graft clonal ratios in their allografts.

Notes on this clone: Its target is unknown.

TCRdb's table, derived via immunoSEQ multiplex PCR, lists solely in-frame clones and lacks some. Of approximately 110,000 clones in the sample, around 94% were seen once. Germline V gene data show CDR1 as LNHDA and CDR2 as SQIVND (reference sequence). V dropped 10 bases and J dropped 8 bases, with 14 bases sitting between them. The CDR3 length is 11 residues. The chain couples TRBV19 to TRBJ1-2; tentatively, D is TRBD1 (5 bases). The origin of this receptor is a human donor who was the organ donor for an intestinal transplant. Sequences were derived from unstimulated CD8+ T cells sorted from spleen or lymph node cells, sampled before transplant. The CDR3 sequence is CATWAGPGYTF. The CDR3, as DNA: TGTGCCACGTGGGCAGGGCCGGGCTACACCTTC.